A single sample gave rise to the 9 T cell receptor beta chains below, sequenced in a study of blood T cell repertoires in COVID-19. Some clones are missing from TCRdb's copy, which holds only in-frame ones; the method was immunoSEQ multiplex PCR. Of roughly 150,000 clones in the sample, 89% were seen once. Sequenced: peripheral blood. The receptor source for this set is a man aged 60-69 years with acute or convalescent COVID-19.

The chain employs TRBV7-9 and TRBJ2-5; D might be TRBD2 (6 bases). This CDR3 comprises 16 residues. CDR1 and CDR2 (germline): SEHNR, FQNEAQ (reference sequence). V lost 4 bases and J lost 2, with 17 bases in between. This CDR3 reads CASSSRDSQVQETQYF. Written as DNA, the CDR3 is TGTGCCAGCAGCTCTCGGGACTCTCAGGTACAAGAGACCCAGTACTTC. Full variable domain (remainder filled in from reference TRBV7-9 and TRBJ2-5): DTGVSQNPRHKITKRGQNVTFRCDPISEHNRLYWYRQTLGQGPEFLTYFQNEAQLEKSRLLSDRFSAERPKGSFSTLEIQRTEQGDSAMYLCASSSRDSQVQETQYFGPGTRLLVL.

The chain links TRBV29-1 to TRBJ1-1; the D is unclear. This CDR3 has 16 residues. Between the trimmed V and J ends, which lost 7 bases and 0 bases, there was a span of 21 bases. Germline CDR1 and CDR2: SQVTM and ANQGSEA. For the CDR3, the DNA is TGCAGCGACGTACCGGGTCCGGGAGGGATGAACACTGAAGCTTTCTTT. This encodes CSDVPGPGGMNTEAFF.

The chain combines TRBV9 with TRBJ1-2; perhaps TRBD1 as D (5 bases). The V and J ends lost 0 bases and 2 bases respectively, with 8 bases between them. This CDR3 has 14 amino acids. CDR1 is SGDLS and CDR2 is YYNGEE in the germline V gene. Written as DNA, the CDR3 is TGTGCCAGCAGCGTAGCAGGGTCCAACTATGGCTACACCTTC. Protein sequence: CASSVAGSNYGYTF.

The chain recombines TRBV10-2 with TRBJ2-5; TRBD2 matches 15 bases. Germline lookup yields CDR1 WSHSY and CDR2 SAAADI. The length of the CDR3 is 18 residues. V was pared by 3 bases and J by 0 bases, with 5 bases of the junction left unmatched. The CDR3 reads CASSEGTSGRWDQETQYF. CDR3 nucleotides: TGCGCCAGCAGTGAAGGGACTAGCGGGAGGTGGGACCAAGAGACCCAGTACTTC.

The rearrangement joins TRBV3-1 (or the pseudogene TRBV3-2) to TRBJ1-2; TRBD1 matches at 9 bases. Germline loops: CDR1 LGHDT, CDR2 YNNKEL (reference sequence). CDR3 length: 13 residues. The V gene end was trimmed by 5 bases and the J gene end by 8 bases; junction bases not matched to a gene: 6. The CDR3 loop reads CASSVNRGQGYTF. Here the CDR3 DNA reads TGTGCCAGCAGCGTAAACAGGGGGCAGGGCTACACCTTC.

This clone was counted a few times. The CDR3 loop is CASGTGLNTEAFF. Written as DNA, the CDR3 is TGTGCCAGCGGGACAGGGTTGAACACTGAAGCTTTCTTT. The rearrangement joins TRBV6-5 to TRBJ1-1; TRBD1 agrees at 9 bases. This CDR3 region has 13 residues. Trimming removed 8 bases from V and 0 bases from J; junction bases left unmatched: 1. The germline CDR1 and CDR2 sequences are MNHEY and SVGAGI.

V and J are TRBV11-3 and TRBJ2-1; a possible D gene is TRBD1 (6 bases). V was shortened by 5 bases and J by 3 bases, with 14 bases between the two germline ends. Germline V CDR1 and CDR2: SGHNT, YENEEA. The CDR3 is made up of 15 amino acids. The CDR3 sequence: CASSEGGQFYNEQFF. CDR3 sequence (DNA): TGTGCCAGCAGCGAAGGCGGACAGTTCTACAATGAGCAGTTCTTC. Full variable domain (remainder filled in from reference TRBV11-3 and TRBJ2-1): EAGVVQSPRYKIIEKKQPVAFWCNPISGHNTLYWYLQNLGQGPELLIRYENEEAVDDSQLPKDRFSAERLKGVDSTLKIQPAELGDSAVYLCASSEGGQFYNEQFFGPGTRLTVL.

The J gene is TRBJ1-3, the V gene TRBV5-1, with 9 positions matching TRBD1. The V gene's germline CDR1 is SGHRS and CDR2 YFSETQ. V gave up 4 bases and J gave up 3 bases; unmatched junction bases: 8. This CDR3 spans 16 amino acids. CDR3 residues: CASSRTGTGIGNTIYF. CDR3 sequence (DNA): TGCGCCAGCAGCCGTACCGGGACAGGGATTGGAAACACCATATATTTT.

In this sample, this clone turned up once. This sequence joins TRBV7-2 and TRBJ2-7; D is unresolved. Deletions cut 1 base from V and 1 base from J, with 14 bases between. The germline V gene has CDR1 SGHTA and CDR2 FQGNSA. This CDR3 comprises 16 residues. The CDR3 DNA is TGTGCCAGCAGCTTAGGTTCTGGGCAGCCTTCCTACGAGCAGTACTTC. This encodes CASSLGSGQPSYEQYF. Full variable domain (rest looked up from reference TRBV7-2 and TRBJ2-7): GAGVSQSPSNKVTEKGKDVELRCDPISGHTALYWYRQSLGQGLEFLIYFQGNSAPDKSGLPSDRFSAERTGGSVSTLTIQRTQQEDSAVYLCASSLGSGQPSYEQYFGPGTRLTVT.